These 2 T cell receptor beta chains were all obtained from the same sample, sequenced in a study of OX40 agonist ivuxolimab in advanced cancers. Measured with immunoSEQ multiplex PCR; TCRdb has only the in-frame clones, and not every one. This sample has approximately 91,000 clones, with about 89% found just once. The material sequenced was CD4+ or CD8+ T cells sorted from blood, taken in a trial of the OX40 agonist ivuxolimab. The receptors derive from an adult with an advanced solid tumor such as melanoma, head and neck, liver or kidney cancer.

This chain uses TRBV13 with TRBJ2-2, with D hard to call. The CDR3 runs 12 residues. Per germline, CDR1 PRHDT and CDR2 FYEKMQ (reference sequence). Between the trimmed V and J ends, which lost 1 base and 9 bases, there was a span of 6 bases. CDR3 in DNA: TGTGCCAGCAGCTTAGTCGCGAGGGAGCTGTTTTTT. Its translation is CASSLVARELFF. Complete variable domain (other parts from reference TRBV13 and TRBJ2-2): AAGVIQSPRHLIKEKRETATLKCYPIPRHDTVYWYQQGPGQDPQFLISFYEKMQSDKGSIPDRFSAQQFSDYHSELNMSSLELGDSALYFCASSLVARELFFGEGSRLTVL.

The gene calls are TRBV6-1 and TRBJ2-2, with 7 bases identical to TRBD2. The CDR3 totals 16 residues. The ends lost 3 bases at V and 2 bases at J; junction bases unmatched: 6. Germline V gene data show CDR1 as MNHNS and CDR2 as SASEGT. The CDR3 nucleotides are TGTGCCAGCAGTGATCAGACTAGCTATAACACCGGGGAGCTGTTTTTT. Amino acids: CASSDQTSYNTGELFF.